Described below is a single T cell receptor beta chain sequence and its context. Trimming shortened V by 9 bases and J by 5 bases, and 10 bases separated the two germline ends. From germline, CDR1 is LNHDA and CDR2 SQIVND (reference sequence). The length of the CDR3 is 11 residues. These data originate in a study of blood T cell repertoires in COVID-19. Study details: The study drew acute and convalescent COVID-19 samples from the United States, Italy and Spain. T cells, B-cell-depleted T cells, or PBMCs provided the cDNA or gDNA that served as material.

Authors' analysis steps: Cell counts per sample came from amplifying reference gene primers. Clones were read by immunoSEQ multiplex PCR, and TCRdb kept only the in-frame ones, dropping some. V and J calls and clone size are those listed in that table; D and trimming were worked out from the DNA. The sample has about 100,000 clones, 81% seen once. This TCR derives from a man aged 60 to 75 with acute or convalescent COVID-19. The chain joins TRBV19 to TRBJ1-1; D gene unclear. Sequenced material: peripheral blood. CDR3 sequence: CASGMVTEAFF. CDR3 in DNA: TGTGCCAGCGGTATGGTTACTGAAGCTTTCTTT.